The T cell receptor (beta chain) under discussion was sequenced for a study of naive and memory T cell subsets. In this sample, this clonotype turned up many times. Its matching antigen is unknown. An equimolar mix of two oligonucleotides served as the beta constant-region primer for TRBC1 and TRBC2. The ligated cDNA underwent four PCR rounds using SP2 and nested alpha and beta constant-region primers. Ligation attached a single-stranded oligonucleotide with a 12-nucleotide UMI and the SP2 primer to the cDNA 3' end. TCRdb processed the UMI-ligation and nested PCR reads anew with MiXCR; each CDR3 protein has one entry. The sample yields some 82,000 distinct CDR3 sequences, around 11% seen once. The CDR3 contains 17 residues. With V trimmed by 6 bases and J by 5 bases, 9 bases remained unmatched. CD8 T cells were positively selected from what remained after CD4 positive selection. Study-wide findings and caveats: RNA-based TCR counts may shift with T cell activation and differentiation. Especially in CD8 cells, naive repertoires contained a few larger clonotypes, possibly CD45RA-re-expressing memory cells.

The chain carries TRBV12-3 or TRBV12-4 and TRBJ2-5; the match to TRBD2 covers 16 bases. The sequence derives from a human donor in good health. Sequencing input: naive CD4+ T cells from blood. Here the CDR3 DNA reads TGTGCCAGCAGCCCGGGACTAGCGGGAGGGCATGTGGAGACCCAGTACTTC. Its translation: CASSPGLAGGHVETQYF.